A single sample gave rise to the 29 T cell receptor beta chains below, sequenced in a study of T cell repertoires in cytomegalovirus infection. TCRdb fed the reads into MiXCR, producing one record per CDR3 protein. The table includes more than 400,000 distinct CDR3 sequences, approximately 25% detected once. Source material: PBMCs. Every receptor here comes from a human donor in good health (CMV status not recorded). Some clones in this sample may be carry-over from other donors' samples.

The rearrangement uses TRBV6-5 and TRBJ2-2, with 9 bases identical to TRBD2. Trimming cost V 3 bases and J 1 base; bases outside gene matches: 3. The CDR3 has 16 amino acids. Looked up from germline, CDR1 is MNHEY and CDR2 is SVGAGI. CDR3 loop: CASSYLSGGNTGELFF. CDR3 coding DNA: TGTGCCAGCAGTTATCTTAGCGGGGGGAACACCGGGGAGCTGTTTTTT.

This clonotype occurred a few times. CDR3 amino acids: CASMSVNTDTQYF. The CDR3 DNA reads TGTGCCAGCATGAGCGTAAACACAGATACGCAGTATTTT. The V call is TRBV6-1, the J call TRBJ2-3; the D is unclear. Germline V gene lookup returns CDR1 MNHNS and CDR2 SASEGT. V lost 7 bases, J lost 2 bases, and 10 bases lay in between. The CDR3 runs 13 residues.

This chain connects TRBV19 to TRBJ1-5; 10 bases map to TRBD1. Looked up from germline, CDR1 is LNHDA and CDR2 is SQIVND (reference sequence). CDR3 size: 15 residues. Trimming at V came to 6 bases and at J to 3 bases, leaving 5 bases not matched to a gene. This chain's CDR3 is CASSRTGGNNQPQHF. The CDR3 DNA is TGTGCCAGTAGCCGGACAGGGGGAAACAATCAGCCCCAGCATTTT.

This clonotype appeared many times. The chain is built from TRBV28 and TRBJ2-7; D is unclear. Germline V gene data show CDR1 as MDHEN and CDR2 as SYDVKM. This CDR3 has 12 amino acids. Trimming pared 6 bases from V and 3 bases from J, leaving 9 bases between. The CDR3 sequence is CASSLTIYEQYF. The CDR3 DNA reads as TGTGCCAGCAGCTTAACTATCTACGAGCAGTACTTC.

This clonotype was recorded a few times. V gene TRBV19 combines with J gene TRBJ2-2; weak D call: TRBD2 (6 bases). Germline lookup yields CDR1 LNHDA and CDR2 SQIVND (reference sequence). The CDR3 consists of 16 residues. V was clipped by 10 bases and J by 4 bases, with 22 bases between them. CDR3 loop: CATSKEGLGGTGELFF. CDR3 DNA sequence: TGTGCCACCAGCAAAGAGGGGCTGGGGGGCACCGGGGAGCTGTTTTTT.

Here the CDR3 DNA reads TGTGCCAGTAGGGCTAGCGGGGAGACCCAGTACTTC. It encodes CASRASGETQYF. This chain links TRBV19 with TRBJ2-5; TRBD2 matches 8 bases. CDR3 size: 12 residues. Trimming at V came to 6 bases and at J to 5 bases, leaving 2 bases not matched to a gene. CDR1 and CDR2 from the germline V gene are LNHDA and SQIVND (reference sequence).

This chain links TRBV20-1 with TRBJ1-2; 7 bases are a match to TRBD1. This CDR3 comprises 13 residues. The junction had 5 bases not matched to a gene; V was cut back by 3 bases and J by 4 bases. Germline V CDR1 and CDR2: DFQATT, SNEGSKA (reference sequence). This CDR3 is CSARLGTAYGYTF. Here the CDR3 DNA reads TGCAGTGCTAGGCTGGGGACAGCCTATGGCTACACCTTC.

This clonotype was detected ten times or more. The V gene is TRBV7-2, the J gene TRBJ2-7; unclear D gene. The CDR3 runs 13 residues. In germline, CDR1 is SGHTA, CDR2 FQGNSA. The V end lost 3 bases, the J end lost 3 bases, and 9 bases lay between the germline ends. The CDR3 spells CASSFRWNYEQYV. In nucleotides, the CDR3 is TGTGCCAGCAGCTTCAGGTGGAACTACGAGCAGTACGTC.

In nucleotides, the CDR3 is TGTGCCAGCAACCGACAACCTATATACGAGCAGTACTTC. Protein sequence: CASNRQPIYEQYF. V gene TRBV2 combines with J gene TRBJ2-7; D uncertain. Germline assignment: CDR1 SNHLY and CDR2 FYNNEI. V lost 7 bases and J 4 bases, leaving 14 bases between the germline ends. The CDR3 loop spans 13 amino acids. Full variable domain (outside the CDR3, taken from reference TRBV2 and TRBJ2-7): EPEVTQTPSHQVTQMGQEVILRCVPISNHLYFYWYRQILGQKVEFLVSFYNNEISEKSEIFDDQFSVERPDGSNFTLKIRSTKLEDSAMYFCASNRQPIYEQYFGPGTRLTVT.

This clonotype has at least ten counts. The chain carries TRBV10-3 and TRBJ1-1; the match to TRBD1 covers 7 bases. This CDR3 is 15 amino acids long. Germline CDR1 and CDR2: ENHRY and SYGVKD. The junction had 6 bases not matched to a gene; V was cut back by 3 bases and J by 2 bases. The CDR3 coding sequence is TGTGCCATCAGTGACCCAGGGACAGCTAACACTGAAGCTTTCTTT. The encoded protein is CAISDPGTANTEAFF.

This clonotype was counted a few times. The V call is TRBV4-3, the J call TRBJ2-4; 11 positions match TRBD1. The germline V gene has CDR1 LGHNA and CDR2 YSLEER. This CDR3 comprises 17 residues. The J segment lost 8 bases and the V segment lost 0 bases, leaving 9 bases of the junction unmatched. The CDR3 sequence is CASSQDFSRDRGDIQYF. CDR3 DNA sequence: TGCGCCAGCAGCCAAGATTTTTCACGGGACAGGGGGGACATTCAGTACTTC.

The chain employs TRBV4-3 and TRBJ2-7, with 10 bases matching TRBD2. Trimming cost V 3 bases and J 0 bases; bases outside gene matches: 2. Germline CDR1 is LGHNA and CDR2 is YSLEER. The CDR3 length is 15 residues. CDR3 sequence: CASSHVAGGSYEQYF. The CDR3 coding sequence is TGCGCCAGCAGCCACGTAGCGGGAGGCTCCTACGAGCAGTACTTC.

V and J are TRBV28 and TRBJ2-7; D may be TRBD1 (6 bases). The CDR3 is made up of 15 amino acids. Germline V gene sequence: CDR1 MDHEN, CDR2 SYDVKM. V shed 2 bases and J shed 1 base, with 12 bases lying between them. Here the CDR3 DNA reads TGTGCCAGCAGTTTAAGGGGGAGAATTTCCTACGAGCAGTACTTC. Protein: CASSLRGRISYEQYF. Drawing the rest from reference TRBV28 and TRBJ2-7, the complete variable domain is DVKVTQSSRYLVKRTGEKVFLECVQDMDHENMFWYRQDPGLGLRLIYFSYDVKMKEKGDIPEGYSVSREKKERFSLILESASTNQTSMYLCASSLRGRISYEQYFGPGTRLTVT.

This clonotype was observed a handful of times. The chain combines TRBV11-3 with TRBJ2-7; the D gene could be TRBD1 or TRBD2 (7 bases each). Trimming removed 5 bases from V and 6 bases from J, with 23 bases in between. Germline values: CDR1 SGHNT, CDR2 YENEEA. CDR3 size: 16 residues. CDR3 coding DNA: TGTGCCAGCAGCCAGGGGGGGCAGGGTGGGGGTCTCGAGCAGTACGTC. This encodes CASSQGGQGGGLEQYV.

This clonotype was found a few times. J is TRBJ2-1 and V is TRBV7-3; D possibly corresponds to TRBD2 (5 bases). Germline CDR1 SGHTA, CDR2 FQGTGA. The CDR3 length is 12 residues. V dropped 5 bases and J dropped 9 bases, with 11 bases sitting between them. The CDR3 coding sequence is TGTGCCAGCAGCGTACGCGGAGGTGAGCAGTTCTTC. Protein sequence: CASSVRGGEQFF.

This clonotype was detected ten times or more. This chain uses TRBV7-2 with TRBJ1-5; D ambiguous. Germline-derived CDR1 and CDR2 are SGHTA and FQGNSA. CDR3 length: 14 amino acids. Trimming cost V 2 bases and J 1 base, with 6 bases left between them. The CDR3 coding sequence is TGTGCCAGCAGCTTAATTGGCAGCAATCAGCCCCAGCATTTT. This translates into CASSLIGSNQPQHF.

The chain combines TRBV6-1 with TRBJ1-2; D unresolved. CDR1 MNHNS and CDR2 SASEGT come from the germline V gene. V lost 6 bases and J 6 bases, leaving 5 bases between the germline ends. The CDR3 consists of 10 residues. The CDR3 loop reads CASRGNGYTF. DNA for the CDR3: TGTGCCAGCAGGGGGAATGGCTACACCTTC.

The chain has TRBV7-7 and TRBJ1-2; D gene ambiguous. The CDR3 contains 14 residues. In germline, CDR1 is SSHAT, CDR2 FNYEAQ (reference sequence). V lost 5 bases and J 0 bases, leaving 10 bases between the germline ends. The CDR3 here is CASSPITSNYGYTF. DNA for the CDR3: TGTGCCAGCAGCCCCATTACATCTAACTATGGCTACACCTTC.

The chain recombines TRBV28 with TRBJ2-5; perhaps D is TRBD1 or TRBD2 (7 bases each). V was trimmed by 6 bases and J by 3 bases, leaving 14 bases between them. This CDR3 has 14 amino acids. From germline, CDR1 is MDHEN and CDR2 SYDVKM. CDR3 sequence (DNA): TGTGCCAGCAGATGGGGAGGGGGCGAAGAGACCCAGTACTTC. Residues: CASRWGGGEETQYF.

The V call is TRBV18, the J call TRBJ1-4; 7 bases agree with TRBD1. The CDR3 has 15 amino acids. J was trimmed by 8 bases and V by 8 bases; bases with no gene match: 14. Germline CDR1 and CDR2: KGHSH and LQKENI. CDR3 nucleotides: TGTGCCAGCGCCGCGACCGACAGGGTTGGGGAAAAACTGTTTTTT. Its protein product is CASAATDRVGEKLFF.

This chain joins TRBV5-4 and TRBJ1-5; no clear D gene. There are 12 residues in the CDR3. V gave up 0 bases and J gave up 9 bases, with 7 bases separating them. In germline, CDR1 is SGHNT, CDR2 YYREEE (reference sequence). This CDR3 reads CASSLGMGPQHF. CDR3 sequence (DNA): TGTGCCAGCAGCTTGGGGATGGGGCCCCAGCATTTT.

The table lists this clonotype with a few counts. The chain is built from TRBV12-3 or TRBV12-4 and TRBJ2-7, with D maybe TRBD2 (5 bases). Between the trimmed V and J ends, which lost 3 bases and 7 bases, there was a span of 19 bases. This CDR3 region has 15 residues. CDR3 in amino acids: CASSLGSGIRGEQYV. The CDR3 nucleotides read TGTGCCAGCAGTTTGGGAAGCGGAATACGCGGAGAGCAGTACGTC.

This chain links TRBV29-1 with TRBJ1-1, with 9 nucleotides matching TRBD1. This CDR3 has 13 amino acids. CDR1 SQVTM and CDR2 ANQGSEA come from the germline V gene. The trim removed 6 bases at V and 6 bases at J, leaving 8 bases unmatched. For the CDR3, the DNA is TGCAGCGTGGGGGGACAGGGTTGGGCTGAAGCTTTCTTT. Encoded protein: CSVGGQGWAEAFF.

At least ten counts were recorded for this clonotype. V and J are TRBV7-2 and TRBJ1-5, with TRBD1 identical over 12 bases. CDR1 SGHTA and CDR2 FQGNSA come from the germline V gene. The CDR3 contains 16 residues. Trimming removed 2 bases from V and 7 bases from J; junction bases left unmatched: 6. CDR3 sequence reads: CASSLMGQGAGQPQHF. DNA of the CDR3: TGTGCCAGCAGCTTAATGGGACAGGGGGCTGGCCAGCCCCAGCATTTT. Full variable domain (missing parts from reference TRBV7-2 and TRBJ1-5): GAGVSQSPSNKVTEKGKDVELRCDPISGHTALYWYRQSLGQGLEFLIYFQGNSAPDKSGLPSDRFSAERTGGSVSTLTIQRTQQEDSAVYLCASSLMGQGAGQPQHFGDGTRLSIL.

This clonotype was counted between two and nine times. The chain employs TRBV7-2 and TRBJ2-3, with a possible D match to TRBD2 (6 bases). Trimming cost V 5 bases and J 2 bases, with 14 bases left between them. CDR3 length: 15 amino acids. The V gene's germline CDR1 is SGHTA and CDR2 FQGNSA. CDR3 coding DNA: TGTGCCAGCAGCGGTAGGGACTCATACACAGATACGCAGTATTTT. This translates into CASSGRDSYTDTQYF.

This CDR3 reads CASKRPFQETQYF. Written as DNA, the CDR3 is TGTGCCAGCAAGAGACCATTCCAAGAGACCCAGTACTTC. The chain has TRBV6-2 or TRBV6-3 and TRBJ2-5; D gene ambiguous. The ends were cut back, 7 bases at V and 1 base at J, with 10 bases in the middle. The germline gives CDR1 MNHEY, CDR2 SVGEGT. CDR3 size: 13 residues.

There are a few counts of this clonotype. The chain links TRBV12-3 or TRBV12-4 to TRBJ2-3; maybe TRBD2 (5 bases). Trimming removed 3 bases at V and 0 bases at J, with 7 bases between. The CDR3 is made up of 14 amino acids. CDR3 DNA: TGTGCCAGCAGTTTTCCTAGCAGCACAGATACGCAGTATTTT. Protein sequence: CASSFPSSTDTQYF.

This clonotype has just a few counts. The CDR3, as DNA: TGCAGTGCTCTACAGGGCTCGGCTGGAAACACCATATATTTT. Amino acids: CSALQGSAGNTIYF. The rearrangement joins TRBV20-1 to TRBJ1-3; TRBD1 is a possible D gene (6 bases). V was pared by 5 bases and J by 2 bases, with 13 bases between. The CDR3 spans 14 residues. Per germline, CDR1 DFQATT and CDR2 SNEGSKA (reference sequence).

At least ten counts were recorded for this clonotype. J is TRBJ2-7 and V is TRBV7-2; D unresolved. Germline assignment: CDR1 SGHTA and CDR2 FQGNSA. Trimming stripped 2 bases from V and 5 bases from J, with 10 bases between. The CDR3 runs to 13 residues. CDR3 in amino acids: CASSLYVSDEQYF. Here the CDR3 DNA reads TGTGCCAGCAGCTTATATGTCAGTGACGAGCAGTACTTC.